This T cell receptor beta chain was observed in a study of blood T cell repertoires in COVID-19. Study at large: The samples span acute and convalescent COVID-19 from the United States, Italy and Spain. The analysed material was cDNA or gDNA that came from T cells, B-cell-depleted T cells, or PBMCs.

Participant reports of clinical history set cohort assignment. Authors' analysis steps: Amplification of reference gene primers was used by the study to estimate nucleated cell counts. The data were produced by immunoSEQ multiplex PCR, yet TCRdb's version contains in-frame clones alone and is incomplete. V, J and clone size are those of that table, while D and trimming were read from the DNA. The sample carries a few hundred thousand clones, 70% to 90% recorded once. The V gene's germline CDR1 is LGHNT and CDR2 FRNRAP. The CDR3 runs 14 residues. The V and J ends lost 6 bases and 5 bases respectively, with 13 bases between them.

This chain joins TRBV12-5 and TRBJ2-2; the D gene is possibly TRBD2 (6 bases). This TCR was recovered from a woman younger than 45 who had recovered from COVID-19. What was sequenced was PBMCs or T cells enriched from blood (not recorded which). Here the CDR3 DNA reads TGTGCTAGTGGCGGACTAAGCGGGACCGGGGAGCTGTTTTTT. Residues: CASGGLSGTGELFF.